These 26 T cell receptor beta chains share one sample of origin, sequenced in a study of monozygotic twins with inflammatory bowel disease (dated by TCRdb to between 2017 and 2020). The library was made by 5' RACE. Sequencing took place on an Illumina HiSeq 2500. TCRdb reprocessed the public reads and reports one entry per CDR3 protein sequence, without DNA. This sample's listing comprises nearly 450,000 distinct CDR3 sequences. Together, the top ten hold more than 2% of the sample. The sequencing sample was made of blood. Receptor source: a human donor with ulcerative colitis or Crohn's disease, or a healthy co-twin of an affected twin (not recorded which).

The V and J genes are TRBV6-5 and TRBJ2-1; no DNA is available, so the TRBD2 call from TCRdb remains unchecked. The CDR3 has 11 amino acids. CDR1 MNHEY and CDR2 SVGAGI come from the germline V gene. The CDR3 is CASRSRAQQFF.

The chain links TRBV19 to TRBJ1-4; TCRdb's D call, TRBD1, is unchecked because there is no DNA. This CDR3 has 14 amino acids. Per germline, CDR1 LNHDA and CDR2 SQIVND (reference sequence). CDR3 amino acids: CASSLTGAREKLFF.

This CDR3 reads CASSLTVSSGEDNEQFF. J is TRBJ2-1 and V is TRBV5-1; TCRdb outputs TRBD2, but without DNA this stays unchecked. Germline V gene lookup returns CDR1 SGHRS and CDR2 YFSETQ. The CDR3 sequence is 17 residues long.

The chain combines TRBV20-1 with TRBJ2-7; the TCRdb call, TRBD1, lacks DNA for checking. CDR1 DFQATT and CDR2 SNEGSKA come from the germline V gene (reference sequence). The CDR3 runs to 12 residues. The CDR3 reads CSASDRGHEQYF.

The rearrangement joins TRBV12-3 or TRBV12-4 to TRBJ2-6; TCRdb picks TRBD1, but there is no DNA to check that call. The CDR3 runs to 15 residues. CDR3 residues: CASSPLDKRANVLTF.

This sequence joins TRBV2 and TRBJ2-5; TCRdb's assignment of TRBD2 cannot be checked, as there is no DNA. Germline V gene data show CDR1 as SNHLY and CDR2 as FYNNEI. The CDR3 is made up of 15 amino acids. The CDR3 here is CASNPGTPKGETQYF.

CDR3 residues: CASSREAGGPVEQFF. The chain couples TRBV12-3 or TRBV12-4 to TRBJ2-1; TCRdb calls TRBD2, which cannot be checked without DNA. The CDR3 totals 15 residues.

The CDR3: CASSQVSIDRAAYEQYF. This chain connects TRBV4-1 to TRBJ2-7; no DNA is available, so the TRBD1 call from TCRdb remains unchecked. The V gene's germline CDR1 is MGHRA and CDR2 YSYEKL. The CDR3 length is 17 residues.

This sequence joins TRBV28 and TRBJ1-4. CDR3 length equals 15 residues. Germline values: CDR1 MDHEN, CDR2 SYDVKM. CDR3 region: CASSLAFATNEKLFF.

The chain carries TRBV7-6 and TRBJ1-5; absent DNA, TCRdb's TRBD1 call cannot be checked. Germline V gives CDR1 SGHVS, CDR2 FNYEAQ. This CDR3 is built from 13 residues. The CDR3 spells CASSEDRFKPQHF.

The CDR3 spells CALGQGKDNEQFF. V and J are TRBV30 and TRBJ2-1; TCRdb's D call of TRBD1 is untestable without DNA. In germline, CDR1 is GTSNPN, CDR2 SVGIG (reference sequence). The CDR3 covers 13 residues.

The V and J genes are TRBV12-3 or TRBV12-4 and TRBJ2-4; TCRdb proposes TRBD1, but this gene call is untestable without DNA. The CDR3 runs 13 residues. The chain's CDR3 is CASSPTGGNIQYF.

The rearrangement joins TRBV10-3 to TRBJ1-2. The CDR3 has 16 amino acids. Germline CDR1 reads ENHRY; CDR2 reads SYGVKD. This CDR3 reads CAISERSLGTNYGYTF.

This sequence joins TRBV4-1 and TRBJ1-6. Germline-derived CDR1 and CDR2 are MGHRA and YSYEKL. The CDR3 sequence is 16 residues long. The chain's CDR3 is CASSQDQGRNYSPLHF.

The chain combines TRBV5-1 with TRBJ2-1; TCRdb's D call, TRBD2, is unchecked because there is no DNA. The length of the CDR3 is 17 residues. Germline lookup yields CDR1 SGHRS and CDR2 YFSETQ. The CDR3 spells CASSTSGTSGTYNEQFF.

This chain's CDR3 is CATSEARGLAITDTQYF. V usage is TRBV24-1 and J usage is TRBJ2-3; TCRdb's D call, TRBD2, is unchecked because there is no DNA. There are 17 residues in the CDR3. CDR1 is KGHDR and CDR2 is SFDVKD in the germline V gene.

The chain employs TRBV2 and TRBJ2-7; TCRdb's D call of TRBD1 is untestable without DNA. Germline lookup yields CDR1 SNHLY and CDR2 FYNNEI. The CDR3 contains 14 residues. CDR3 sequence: CASSSGTGGAEQYF.

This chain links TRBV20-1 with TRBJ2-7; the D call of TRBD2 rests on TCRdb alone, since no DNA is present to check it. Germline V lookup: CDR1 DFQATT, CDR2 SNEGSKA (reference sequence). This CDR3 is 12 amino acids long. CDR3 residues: CSATAGGTEQYF.

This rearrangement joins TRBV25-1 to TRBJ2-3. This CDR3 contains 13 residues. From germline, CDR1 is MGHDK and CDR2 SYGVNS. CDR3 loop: CASSEAGTDTQYF.

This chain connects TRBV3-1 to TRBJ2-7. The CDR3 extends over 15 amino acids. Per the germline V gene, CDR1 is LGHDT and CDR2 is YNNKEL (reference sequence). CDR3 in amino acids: CASSQGRTGPYEQYF.

This CDR3 is CSAIRWEWETQYF. This chain connects TRBV20-1 to TRBJ2-5; checking the TCRdb D call of TRBD2 is not possible without DNA. Germline CDR1 and CDR2: DFQATT and SNEGSKA (reference sequence). CDR3 length: 13 amino acids.

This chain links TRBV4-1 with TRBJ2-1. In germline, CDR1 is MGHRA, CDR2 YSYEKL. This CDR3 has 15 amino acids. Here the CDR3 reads CASSQEASASMPQFF.

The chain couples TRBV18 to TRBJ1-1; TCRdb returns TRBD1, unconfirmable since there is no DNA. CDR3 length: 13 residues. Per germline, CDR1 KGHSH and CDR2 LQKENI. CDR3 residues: CASATGLNTEAFF.

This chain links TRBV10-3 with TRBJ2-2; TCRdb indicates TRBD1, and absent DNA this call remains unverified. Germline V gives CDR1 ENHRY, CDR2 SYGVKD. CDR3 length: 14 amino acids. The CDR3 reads CATEGDRGYGELFF.

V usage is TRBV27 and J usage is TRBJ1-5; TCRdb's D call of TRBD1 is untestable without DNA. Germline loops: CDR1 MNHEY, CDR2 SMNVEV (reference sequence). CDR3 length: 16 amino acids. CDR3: CASGTGQAAGNQPQHF.

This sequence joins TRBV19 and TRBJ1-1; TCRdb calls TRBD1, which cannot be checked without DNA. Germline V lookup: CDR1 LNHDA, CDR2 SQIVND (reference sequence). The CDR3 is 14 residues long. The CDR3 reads CASSTQGRYTEAFF.